Listed here are 14 T cell receptor beta chains from one sample, sequenced in a study of T-cell memory formation after mild COVID-19. MiXCR, run by TCRdb on the 5' RACE reads, gives a single entry per CDR3 protein. This sample has 380,000 or so distinct CDR3 sequences, with approximately 15% found just once. Sequenced input: PBMCs or a T cell subset sorted from them (not recorded which). These receptors all come from a man younger than 30 who had mild COVID-19 (a few samples of this study predate the infection). Cell type and time point are not known.

This clonotype occurred a few times. The chain links TRBV28 to TRBJ2-7, with 7 bases that match TRBD1. The V gene's germline CDR1 is MDHEN and CDR2 SYDVKM. The CDR3 totals 12 residues. Trimming at V came to 5 bases and at J to 6 bases, leaving 4 bases not matched to a gene. The CDR3 region is CASSPTGSEQYV. The CDR3 nucleotides read TGTGCCAGCAGTCCGACAGGGAGCGAGCAGTACGTC.

This clonotype was recorded a few times. V usage is TRBV19 and J usage is TRBJ2-3; 7 nucleotides agree with TRBD2. The V segment lost 3 bases and the J segment 4 bases; nucleotides outside the gene matches: 10. Germline CDR1 is LNHDA and CDR2 is SQIVND (reference sequence). The CDR3 has 16 amino acids. The CDR3 region is CASSIRHFGGSDTQYF. The DNA for the CDR3 is TGTGCCAGTAGTATTCGACACTTCGGGGGGTCAGATACGCAGTATTTT.

V gene TRBV9 combines with J gene TRBJ2-7; D possibly uses TRBD1 or TRBD2 (5 bases each). The CDR3 is made up of 15 amino acids. CDR1 SGDLS and CDR2 YYNGEE come from the germline V gene. V shed 3 bases and J shed 4 bases, with 17 bases lying between them. The CDR3 region is CASSAGTMLGYEQYF. Here the CDR3 DNA reads TGTGCCAGCAGCGCGGGGACGATGCTCGGGTACGAGCAGTACTTC.

This clonotype was recorded a few times. CDR3: CATSRVFSTDTQYF. In DNA, the CDR3 is TGTGCCACCAGCAGAGTGTTTAGCACAGATACGCAGTATTTT. J is TRBJ2-3 and V is TRBV15; D call uncertain. Germline lookup yields CDR1 LNHNV and CDR2 YYDKDF (reference sequence). The germline V and J ends were trimmed by 1 base and 0 bases, with 5 bases remaining between them. There are 14 residues in the CDR3.

This clonotype was picked up a small number of times. The V and J genes are TRBV6-1 and TRBJ1-4, with TRBD1 identical over 7 bases. Germline CDR1 reads MNHNS; CDR2 reads SASEGT. CDR3 length: 13 residues. Germline trimming cut 5 bases from V and 8 bases from J; bases unmatched to any gene: 5. The CDR3 bases are TGTGCCAGCAGTCTTAACAGGGGCGAAAAACTGTTTTTT. Its protein is CASSLNRGEKLFF.

The chain has TRBV7-3 and TRBJ2-3; 9 bases agree with TRBD2. This CDR3 has 16 amino acids. Looked up from germline, CDR1 is SGHTA and CDR2 is FQGTGA. V lost 2 bases to trimming and J lost 1 base; unmatched junction nucleotides: 4. CDR3 DNA sequence: TGTGCCAGCAGCTTATGGGAGCGGGGGGGCACAGATACGCAGTATTTT. It specifies CASSLWERGGTDTQYF.

This clonotype was seen more than once but under ten times. The rearrangement links TRBV28 to TRBJ2-7; D remains ambiguous. V was shortened by 5 bases and J by 4 bases, with 12 bases between the two germline ends. Germline-derived CDR1 and CDR2 are MDHEN and SYDVKM. The CDR3 extends over 13 amino acids. CDR3 coding DNA: TGTGCCAGCAGTGCCCCTGGGGTGTACGAGCAGTACGTC. Residues: CASSAPGVYEQYV.

The genes are TRBV7-9 and TRBJ2-7; D not certain. The CDR3 sequence is 14 residues long. CDR1 and CDR2 from the germline V gene are SEHNR and FQNEAQ (reference sequence). Trimming shortened V by 4 bases and J by 5 bases, and 15 bases separated the two germline ends. The DNA of the CDR3 is TGTGCCAGCAGCTCGCCCTCCTGGGTGGACGAGCAGTACTTC. Its protein product is CASSSPSWVDEQYF.

This clonotype was detected a few times. J is TRBJ2-7 and V is TRBV20-1; TRBD1 matches at 7 bases. Germline V gives CDR1 DFQATT, CDR2 SNEGSKA (reference sequence). Germline trimming cut 1 base from V and 0 bases from J; bases unmatched to any gene: 6. The CDR3 covers 15 residues. The CDR3 loop is CSARGSGQSSYEQYV. The CDR3 DNA is TGCAGTGCTAGAGGGTCGGGACAGAGCTCCTACGAGCAGTACGTC.

The genes are TRBV12-3 or TRBV12-4 and TRBJ1-3; D is possibly TRBD1 (6 bases). Trimming took 4 bases from V and 1 from J, leaving 11 bases between them. This CDR3 has 15 residues. The CDR3 bases are TGTGCCAGCAGTTACGGCAGGGGTTCTGGAAACACCATATATTTT. This codes for CASSYGRGSGNTIYF.

This clonotype has ten or more counts. V and J are TRBV28 and TRBJ1-5; maybe TRBD1 (5 bases). Germline V gene lookup returns CDR1 MDHEN and CDR2 SYDVKM. The V and J ends lost 6 bases and 0 bases respectively, with 9 bases between them. The CDR3 is made up of 14 amino acids. CDR3 bases: TGTGCCAGCAGCCGCAGGGTTAGCAATCAGCCCCAGCATTTT. Encoded protein: CASSRRVSNQPQHF.

This clonotype appeared once. The chain carries TRBV5-6 and TRBJ2-2; TRBD2 matches 7 bases. J lost 0 bases, V lost 0 bases, and 8 bases had no gene match. The CDR3 has 18 residues. Germline CDR1 SGHDT, CDR2 YYEEEE. The DNA of the CDR3 is TGTGCCAGCAGCTTGGGGCCTCCCAGCGGGGCGAACACCGGGGAGCTGTTTTTT. Translated: CASSLGPPSGANTGELFF.

In its sample, this clonotype was seen a few times. Because it lacks the conserved phenylalanine or tryptophan at the end, this CDR3 is likely a read error. Because the CDR3's place on the DNA is in doubt, the DNA is left out and the CDR3 is given as listed by TCRdb. V and J are TRBV7-8 and TRBJ2-7; the table's D call TRBD2 went unverified against the DNA. The V gene's germline CDR1 is SGHVS and CDR2 FQNEAQ. 13 amino acids form the CDR3, both terminal residues included. The CDR3 loop is CASSLTETKGQDI.

This rearrangement joins TRBV10-3 to TRBJ1-4; D is perhaps TRBD1 (5 bases). The CDR3 contains 11 residues. Germline assignment: CDR1 ENHRY and CDR2 SYGVKD. Trimming left V 11 bases short and J 8 bases short, with 12 bases between. In nucleotides, the CDR3 is TGTGCCGCCGGGGCGTGGGAAAAACTGTTTTTT. Translated, it gives CAAGAWEKLFF.